This T cell receptor (beta chain) is from a study of blood T cell repertoires in COVID-19. Overall study context: The United States, Italy and Spain supplied acute and convalescent COVID-19 samples.

Two consecutive negative NP/OP PCR tests, clearance, or resolved symptoms defined Cohort 3 recovery. Per germline, CDR1 LNHNV and CDR2 YYDKDF (reference sequence). This CDR3 has 14 amino acids. The trim removed 2 bases at V and 8 bases at J, leaving 5 bases unmatched. TCRdb keeps only in-frame clones here, not all; method: immunoSEQ multiplex PCR. The sample carries around 330,000 clones, about 89% recorded once. The rearrangement uses TRBV15 and TRBJ2-4; 8 bases are a match to TRBD1. Sequenced sample: PBMCs or T cells enriched from blood (not recorded which). The receptor was derived from a man in his sixties who had recovered from COVID-19. As DNA, the CDR3 is TGTGCCACCAGCAGACTTGGACAGGGCGACATTCAGTACTTC. Its protein is CATSRLGQGDIQYF.